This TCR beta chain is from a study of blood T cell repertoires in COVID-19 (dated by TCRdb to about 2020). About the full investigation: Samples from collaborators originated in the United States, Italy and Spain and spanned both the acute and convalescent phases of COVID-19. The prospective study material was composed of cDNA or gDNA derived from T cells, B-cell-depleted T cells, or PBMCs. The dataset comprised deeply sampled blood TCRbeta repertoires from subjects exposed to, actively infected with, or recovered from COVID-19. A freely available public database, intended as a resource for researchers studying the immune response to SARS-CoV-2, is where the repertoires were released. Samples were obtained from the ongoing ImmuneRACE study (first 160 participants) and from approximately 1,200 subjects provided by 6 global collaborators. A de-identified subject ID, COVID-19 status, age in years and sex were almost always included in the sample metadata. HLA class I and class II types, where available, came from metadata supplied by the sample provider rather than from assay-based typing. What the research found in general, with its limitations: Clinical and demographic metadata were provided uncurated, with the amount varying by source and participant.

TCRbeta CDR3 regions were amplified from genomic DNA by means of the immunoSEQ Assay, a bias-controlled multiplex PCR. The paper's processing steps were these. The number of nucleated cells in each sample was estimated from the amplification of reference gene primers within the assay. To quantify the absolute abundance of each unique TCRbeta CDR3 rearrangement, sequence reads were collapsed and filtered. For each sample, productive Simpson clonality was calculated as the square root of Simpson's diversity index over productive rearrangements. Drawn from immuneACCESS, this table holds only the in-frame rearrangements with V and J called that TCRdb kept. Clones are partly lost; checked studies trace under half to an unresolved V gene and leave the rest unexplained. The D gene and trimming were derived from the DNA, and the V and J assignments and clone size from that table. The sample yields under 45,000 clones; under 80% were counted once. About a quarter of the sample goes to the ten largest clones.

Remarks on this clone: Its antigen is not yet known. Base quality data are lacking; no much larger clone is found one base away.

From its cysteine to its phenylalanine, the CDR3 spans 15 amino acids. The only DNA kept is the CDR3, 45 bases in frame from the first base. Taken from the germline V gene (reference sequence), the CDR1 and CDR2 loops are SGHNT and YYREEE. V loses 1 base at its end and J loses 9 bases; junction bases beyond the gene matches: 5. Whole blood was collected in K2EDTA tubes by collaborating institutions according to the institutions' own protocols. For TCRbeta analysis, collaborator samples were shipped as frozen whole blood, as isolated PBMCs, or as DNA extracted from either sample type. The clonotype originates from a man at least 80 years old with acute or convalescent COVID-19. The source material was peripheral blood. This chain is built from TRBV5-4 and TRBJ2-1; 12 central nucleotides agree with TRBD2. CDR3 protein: CASSLSSGGAGEQFF. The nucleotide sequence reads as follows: TGTGCCAGCAGCTTGTCTAGCGGGGGGGCCGGTGAGCAGTTCTTC.